This paragraph covers one TCR beta chain sequence. This clone has more than one count but fewer than ten. What antigen it recognizes has not been identified. Base qualities are not recorded, but no much larger clone differs from it by a single base. The cohort comprised around 690 healthy bone marrow donors. Cohort members were all nominally healthy when sampled, although unrecorded immune exposures were likely present. The donor tested CMV seronegative, placing the donor among the 350 or so seronegative members of the cohort. A peripheral blood sample was provided by each donor, and peripheral blood mononuclear cells were used for TCR beta sequencing. Genomic DNA extraction from the blood cell samples was performed with the Qiagen DNeasy Blood Extraction Kit. This specimen comes from a study of cytomegalovirus exposure and HLA in healthy donors (dated by TCRdb to 2017 to 2019). Study-wide context: An earlier analysis of several hundred of the donors reported about 250 Gb of sequence data and more than 90 million unique TCR beta sequences from approximately 180 million T cells. Roughly 300 gigabases of sequencing data and around 90 million unique TCR sequences made up an early release that covered over 550 HLA-typed donors. Of the 300 to 450 genotyped donors, approximately 83% fell in the genetic ancestry cluster associated with self-reported Caucasian donors. The study aimed to test whether cataloging public T cell receptors could reveal signatures of past pathogen exposure. The T cell repertoires of several hundred subjects were profiled by immunosequencing and related to cytomegalovirus serostatus. Along with the approximately 700-subject first cohort, a separate validation cohort of around 110 different subjects was used. High-throughput TCR immunosequencing, statistical association of individual TCRs with disease status, and machine learning were combined to predict cytomegalovirus infection status. A later analysis re-analyzed previously published TCR beta repertoires from 650 to 800 donors and added high-resolution HLA genotyping to study TCR occurrence patterns. Rather than drawing on any new phenotypic data, the later analysis identified candidate immune exposures from TCR beta sequences and the way those sequences occurred across donors. An earlier analysis of around 580 of the donors used high-throughput TCR beta sequencing to judge whether each TCR beta V gene segment behaved as functional or pseudogenic. Alongside the repertoire data, information on donor age, sex, ethnicity and CMV serostatus was compiled. In a later genetic analysis, genome-wide SNP genotypes for 398 of the 666 donors were used, and that subset was treated as a discovery cohort. Every repertoire in the discovery cohort had been generated on one and the same sequencing platform. HLA typing included class I and class II loci at four-digit resolution. The number of donors typed differed by locus, with roughly 629-640 for A, B, C, DRB1 and DQB1, roughly 550 for DQA1, about 610 for DPA1, and some 470 for DPB1. Several DR-DQ haplotypes were treated as single units for association and clustering because of strong linkage in the cohort. Among 300 to 450 genotyped donors of the cohort, an average of 235,054 unique TCR beta nucleotide sequences were sequenced per donor, roughly a sixth of them non-productive.

Library creation used the immunoSEQ multiplex PCR assay. For the multiplex PCR, a mixture combining 60 forward primers for TCR Vbeta segments and 13 reverse primers for TCR Jbeta segments was used. Amplification of the CDR3 region of rearranged TCR beta genes was performed with a multiplex PCR assay on genomic DNA. The Illumina HiSeq System was used to sequence the amplified TCR beta libraries as 87-base-pair reads. For the original study's pipeline: A later analysis counted approximately 74 million unique TCR beta chains across the 640 or so repertoires, and roughly 11 million of these chains were shared by at least two donors. To remove PCR and sequencing errors, raw reads were error-corrected and collapsed into unique sequences using a nearest-neighbor algorithm that merged closely related sequences. To assign V, D and J gene segments, CDR3 sequences were aligned to IMGT reference sequences. For a sequence to be retained, a match of at least six nucleotides was required to both a V gene segment and a J gene segment. A rearrangement counted as productive if the CDR3 had no stop codons and remained in frame with V and J, and every other rearrangement counted as non-productive. Following IMGT convention, CDR3 was defined as the stretch from the second conserved V-encoded cysteine to the conserved J-encoded phenylalanine. The earlier analysis of about 620 of the donors excluded sequences that lacked an unambiguous match to a single V gene segment. In an earlier analysis of approximately 500 of the donors, a V segment was called functional when productive rearrangements were above 56.7%, and segregating when the standard deviation between donors exceeded 5%. A statistical classification framework was built to diagnose cytomegalovirus status from the catalog of TCR beta chain sequences. A later analysis assigned V and J genes by comparing TCR nucleotide sequences with IMGT/GENE-DB human TR gene sequences. In a later analysis, CDR3 sequences and most-parsimonious VDJ recombination scenarios were assigned using the TCRdist pipeline. In a later analysis, each TCR beta chain was defined by its CDR3 amino acid sequence together with its V-gene family, and reads without a unique V-gene family were excluded. As a way to deal with suspected cross-contamination and a sequencing artifact, a later analysis dropped hundreds of nucleotide sequences that were highly shared and had low generation probability. In a later analysis, a clonal expansion index was calculated for each public chain from normalized within-repertoire ranks of inferred template counts. A later analysis computed generation probabilities with a VDJ recombination model fitted to out-of-frame rearrangements, and checked the results against IGoR. In a later analysis, hypergeometric tests were used to score TCR-TCR, TCR-HLA and TCR-CMV co-occurrence, with a repertoire-size bias correction applied to TCR pairs. To estimate false discovery rates, a later analysis permuted the HLA or CMV assignments 20 times. A later analysis grouped co-occurring TCRs with DBSCAN, adding TCRdist sequence similarity when clustering within HLA-allele-positive subsets. Co-occurrence clustering excluded repertoires with fewer than 30,000 or more than 120,000 public chains, plus five with anomalous nucleotide sharing. In its TCRdb copy, this immuneACCESS table keeps in-frame sequences only and misses some clones. Where compared with another copy, unresolved V genes explain less than half of these, and the others have no known cause. Clone size and V and J calls were adopted from that table, with D and trimming inferred from the DNA. The sample profile shows nearly 95,000 clones; 7.6% of them were found once. The ten largest clones add up to about 2.5% of the sample.

Study-wide findings and limitations: A total of fewer than 200 TCR beta chains were listed by the study as associated with cytomegalovirus. A later analysis associated 16,951 TCR beta sequences with specific HLA alleles at a false discovery rate of 0.05. In an earlier analysis of several hundred of the donors, most TCR beta V segments were observed in productive rearrangements about 87% or about 30% of the time, broadly matching IMGT annotations. According to a later analysis, TCR association rates differed among HLA loci, with DRB1 alleles showing the most associated TCRs and HLA-C alleles showing the fewest. A later analysis found that HLA-associated TCR beta chains were more clonally expanded and had lower generation probabilities than equally common non-associated chains. Three of the identified cytomegalovirus-associated TCR beta chains were confirmed in vitro to be specific for cytomegalovirus antigens. In this cohort, only TCR beta chains were sequenced, and detectable features were limited by the absence of alpha or paired-chain data. Because counts were too low, about 18 rarely observed V segments, including chromosome 9 orphons, were left out of the earlier analysis of approximately 580 of the donors. For the cohort, immune exposure information was limited to CMV serostatus. Some IMGT-functional V segments, including TRBV6-2 and TRBV6-3, could not be distinguished by the 87-base-pair reads and were therefore excluded. A cluster of highly shared sequence variants was judged likely to represent a technical artifact of the sequencing pipeline. Assigning TCR associations to individual alleles was difficult when HLA alleles, especially DR and DQ, strongly co-occurred. Because some donors lacked HLA typing at each locus, the association tests relied only on the typed subset. It was suggested by the authors that the approach could potentially be generalized to other disease states and immunological phenotypes. V-gene and J-gene trimming of TCR beta chains was associated with a missense DCLRE1C variant in a later genetic analysis, and the association was replicated in an independent cohort. Linkage disequilibrium might explain the correlated functional status among segregating V segments, but an unknown experimental factor could not be ruled out. Several of the top co-occurrence clusters appeared to be linked to parvovirus B19, influenza, CMV and Epstein-Barr virus, according to a later analysis. Sequencing depth was assumed to be roughly uniform across donors in the presence/absence analyses, though that assumption may not hold. Across donors, most TCR sequences were observed very rarely, whereas some public TCRs were present in many individuals. Compared with the roughly 700-donor mean, donors in an Asian-associated ancestry cluster had fewer N-insertions in productive TCRs, according to a later genetic analysis. A further reported finding was that TCR beta sequences accurately predicted the HLA-A and HLA-B alleles for most subjects in the first cohort. In both the original and validation cohorts, the classifier was reported to diagnose cytomegalovirus status with high specificity and sensitivity. Most CMV-associated TCR beta chains appeared to be HLA-restricted in a later analysis, and the HLA associations seemed to be driven largely by CMV exposure.

Including the terminal cysteine and phenylalanine, the CDR3 comprises 15 residues. This entry keeps only the CDR3 DNA: 45 bases, framed from base 1. Trimming costs V 1 base and J 4 bases, and their ends lie 8 bases apart. CDR1 and CDR2 are read off the germline V gene as KGHSY and FQNENV. The sequencing input was PBMCs. This clonotype originated in a man over 45 in good health and CMV-seronegative. The chain employs TRBV16 and TRBJ1-6, with the D gene too uncertain to name. The CDR3 here reads CASSQFGQYNSPLHF. The DNA reads as follows: TGTGCCAGCAGCCAATTTGGGCAGTATAATTCACCCCTCCACTTT.